This T cell receptor beta chain was retrieved from a study of blood T cell repertoires in COVID-19. The overall study: PBMCs, B-cell-depleted T cells, or T cells provided the cDNA or gDNA that made up the material.

The CDR3 is made up of 15 amino acids. V shed 8 bases and J 1 base; nucleotides not matched to a gene: 6. Germline-derived CDR1 and CDR2 are SGHNT and YENEEA. This table comes from immunoSEQ multiplex PCR, and its TCRdb copy is limited to in-frame clones, with some not included. The top ten hold less than 4% of the sample, which has about 54,000 clones, 90% seen once. What was sequenced was peripheral blood. The V gene is TRBV11-3, the J gene TRBJ2-2, with 8 bases that match TRBD1. This TCR derives from a man aged 50-59 years with acute or convalescent COVID-19. In nucleotides, the CDR3 is TGTGCCAGCGGGGGCAGGGGGCTGAACACCGGGGAGCTGTTTTTT. Protein product: CASGGRGLNTGELFF.